The sequence of this T cell receptor (beta chain) was determined in a study of T-cell memory formation after mild COVID-19. TCRdb re-called the 5' RACE reads through MiXCR, storing one row per CDR3 protein. The repertoire holds about 360,000 distinct CDR3 sequences, with approximately 15% as singletons. V lost 1 base, J lost 1 base, and 8 bases lay in between. The CDR3 length is 15 residues. In germline, CDR1 is SGHDT, CDR2 YYEEEE. The sequenced material came from PBMCs or a T cell subset sorted from them (not recorded which). The chain carries TRBV5-6 and TRBJ2-2; D gene unclear. The clonotype comes from a man aged 18 to 29 who had mild COVID-19 (a few samples of this study predate the infection). Cell type and time point are not known. The CDR3 nucleotides are TGTGCCAGCAGCTTGATTGGGCAGAACACCGGGGAGCTGTTTTTT. Translating gives CASSLIGQNTGELFF.